This T cell receptor (beta chain) was captured in a study of graft-versus-host responses after intestinal transplantation. The CDR3 is 14 amino acids. V was pared by 6 bases and J by 1 base, with 7 bases between. Looked up from germline, CDR1 is SNHLY and CDR2 is FYNNEI. Turning to this clone: Its specificity is unknown.

Data came from immunoSEQ multiplex PCR; TCRdb stores just in-frame clones and leaves some out. Of 130,000 or so clones in the sample, around 90% were seen once. V gene TRBV2 combines with J gene TRBJ2-6; possibly TRBD1 for D (6 bases). The TCR sequence derives from a human donor who received an intestinal transplant. The specimen comprised unstimulated CD4+ T cells sorted from spleen or lymph node cells, sampled before intestinal transplant. The CDR3: CASRQGSGANVLTF. The CDR3 region has the DNA TGTGCCAGCAGACAGGGATCTGGGGCCAACGTCCTGACTTTC.